Presented here are 6 T cell receptor beta chains from one specimen sequenced in a study of shared clonotypes between healthy human individuals. Measured with immunoSEQ multiplex PCR; TCRdb has only the in-frame clones, and not every one. The sample comprises some 2,000,000 clones, less than 95% of which are singletons, and around 1.1% rests with the top ten. In the naive CD8 group, cells lacked CD45RO and were positively selected for CCR7, so terminally differentiated effector memory CD45RA+ cells were left out. Sequenced sample: naive CD8+ T cells sorted from blood. The receptors here all came from a man between 18 and 29 years old in good health.

This sequence joins TRBV6-5 and TRBJ2-7; D possibly corresponds to TRBD2 (6 bases). CDR3 size: 13 residues. Trimming took off 6 bases at V and 2 bases at J, with 11 bases between the two ends. CDR1 is MNHEY, CDR2 SVGAGI, per germline. CDR3 DNA sequence: TGTGCCAGCAGAAGGGACTTAACCTACGAGCAGTACTTC. Protein product: CASRRDLTYEQYF.

The chain combines TRBV6-1 with TRBJ2-7; the match to TRBD1 covers 7 bases. Unmatched junction bases numbered 8, after V lost 1 base and J lost 2 bases. Looked up from germline, CDR1 is MNHNS and CDR2 is SASEGT. The CDR3 contains 16 residues. CDR3 sequence reads: CASSEGNRGHAYEQYF. CDR3 coding DNA: TGTGCCAGCAGTGAAGGAAACAGGGGACATGCCTACGAGCAGTACTTC.

The J gene is TRBJ1-1, the V gene TRBV28, with D possibly being TRBD1 (5 bases). The CDR3 is made up of 19 amino acids. Germline V gene lookup returns CDR1 MDHEN and CDR2 SYDVKM. Trimming took off 5 bases at V and 3 bases at J, with 28 bases between the two ends. The DNA for the CDR3 is TGTGCCAGCAGTGGCCGTCTGGGGGTGTTGGACGAAGACTACACTGAAGCTTTCTTT. Translating gives CASSGRLGVLDEDYTEAFF.

This clone was seen once. This chain links TRBV7-8 with TRBJ1-5; 9 bases match TRBD1. With V trimmed by 7 bases and J by 3 bases, 7 bases remained unmatched. The CDR3 is made up of 15 amino acids. Germline lookup yields CDR1 SGHVS and CDR2 FQNEAQ. DNA of the CDR3: TGTGCCAGCACCACCGGGACAGGGACCAATCAGCCCCAGCATTTT. Translating gives CASTTGTGTNQPQHF.

The chain recombines TRBV27 with TRBJ2-1, with 11 bases aligning to TRBD1. The CDR3 is made up of 19 amino acids. V lost 0 bases and J lost 6; bases outside the gene matches: 13. Germline V gene lookup returns CDR1 MNHEY and CDR2 SMNVEV (reference sequence). In DNA, the CDR3 is TGTGCCAGCAGTTTATCGATAACGATATCCGGGACAGGGGGCAATGAGCAGTTCTTC. The encoded protein is CASSLSITISGTGGNEQFF.

The genes are TRBV11-1 and TRBJ2-7, with D perhaps matching TRBD2 (6 bases). Germline CDR1 SGHAT, CDR2 FQDESV (reference sequence). This CDR3 region has 13 residues. V shed 3 bases and J shed 2 bases, with 8 bases lying between them. Written as DNA, the CDR3 is TGTGCCAGCAGCTTCGGGGGACCCTACGAGCAGTACTTC. Amino acid sequence: CASSFGGPYEQYF.